These T cell receptor beta chains were read from a single sample in a study of monozygotic twins with inflammatory bowel disease. Reprocessing the 5' RACE reads, TCRdb reports a single entry for every CDR3 protein and omits DNA. The repertoire table contains more than 75,000 distinct CDR3 sequences. The sequenced material came from blood. These TCRs come from a human donor with ulcerative colitis or Crohn's disease, or a healthy co-twin of an affected twin (not recorded which). CDR3s include the opening cysteine and the closing phenylalanine or tryptophan. Each record gives: J gene, V gene, CDR3 protein.

j_gene: TRBJ2-7; v_gene: TRBV10-3; CDR3aa: CAISEGSLPAGEQYF
j_gene: TRBJ2-3; v_gene: TRBV5-5; CDR3aa: CASSPQGSSDTQYF
j_gene: TRBJ1-1; v_gene: TRBV5-1; CDR3aa: CASSDLPLWGEEKNTEAFF
j_gene: TRBJ1-5; v_gene: TRBV20-1; CDR3aa: CSARDGNQPQHF
j_gene: TRBJ2-3; v_gene: TRBV7-2; CDR3aa: CASSLELAADTQYF
j_gene: TRBJ1-2; v_gene: TRBV7-2; CDR3aa: CASSLLGTYRGYTF
j_gene: TRBJ1-2; v_gene: TRBV7-9; CDR3aa: CASSLQSGPYGYTF
j_gene: TRBJ1-1; v_gene: TRBV20-1; CDR3aa: CSASQGLNTEAFF
j_gene: TRBJ1-5; v_gene: TRBV7-2; CDR3aa: CASSLIGDLRPQHF
j_gene: TRBJ1-3; v_gene: TRBV3-1; CDR3aa: CASSRGTGRSGNTIYF
j_gene: TRBJ1-5; v_gene: TRBV7-8; CDR3aa: CASSPVVVSNQPQHF
j_gene: TRBJ1-1; v_gene: TRBV5-1; CDR3aa: CASSFTGGGGTEAFF
j_gene: TRBJ1-2; v_gene: TRBV12-3/TRBV12-4; CDR3aa: CASSPGQGQYGYTF
j_gene: TRBJ1-1; v_gene: TRBV6-1; CDR3aa: CASRALNTEAFF
j_gene: TRBJ2-3; v_gene: TRBV5-1; CDR3aa: CASSLFMGTDTQYF
j_gene: TRBJ1-4; v_gene: TRBV5-1; CDR3aa: CASSLVRGRDEKLFF
j_gene: TRBJ2-2; v_gene: TRBV5-1; CDR3aa: CASSLVAVNTGELFF
j_gene: TRBJ2-7; v_gene: TRBV6-6; CDR3aa: CASGLLMGEQYF
j_gene: TRBJ1-2; v_gene: TRBV6-1; CDR3aa: CASSEGARAGGYTF
j_gene: TRBJ2-5; v_gene: TRBV18; CDR3aa: CASSGSAETQYF
j_gene: TRBJ1-4; v_gene: TRBV15; CDR3aa: CATSRGLGMRGQNEKLFF
j_gene: TRBJ1-5; v_gene: TRBV5-6; CDR3aa: CASSSLGSLSGQPQHF
j_gene: TRBJ2-5; v_gene: TRBV20-1; CDR3aa: CSASPYRGGTQYF
j_gene: TRBJ1-6; v_gene: TRBV12-3/TRBV12-4; CDR3aa: CASSPTQGVNSPLHF
j_gene: TRBJ1-4; v_gene: TRBV5-5; CDR3aa: CASSLYWTEKLFF
j_gene: TRBJ2-7; v_gene: TRBV12-3/TRBV12-4; CDR3aa: CASSSGLQTYEQYF
j_gene: TRBJ2-7; v_gene: TRBV20-1; CDR3aa: CSADRDRGAYEQYF
j_gene: TRBJ2-1; v_gene: TRBV23-1; CDR3aa: CASSQFPPCDSGLLDEQFF
j_gene: TRBJ2-7; v_gene: TRBV20-1; CDR3aa: CSARAGTYEQYF
j_gene: TRBJ2-1; v_gene: TRBV3-1; CDR3aa: CASSRQSQRGNNEQFF
j_gene: TRBJ1-5; v_gene: TRBV15; CDR3aa: CATSRGSAFSNQPQHF
j_gene: TRBJ1-1; v_gene: TRBV12-3/TRBV12-4; CDR3aa: CASTLTGGWRAFF
j_gene: TRBJ2-1; v_gene: TRBV10-1; CDR3aa: CASSDGLGEQFF
j_gene: TRBJ2-1; v_gene: TRBV12-3/TRBV12-4; CDR3aa: CASTLSPHSYNEQFF
j_gene: TRBJ1-1; v_gene: TRBV11-1; CDR3aa: CASSLEGATEAFF
j_gene: TRBJ2-5; v_gene: TRBV18; CDR3aa: CASSPPTVGAQYF
j_gene: TRBJ1-5; v_gene: TRBV7-2; CDR3aa: CASTTYLGNQPQHF
j_gene: TRBJ1-1; v_gene: TRBV7-2; CDR3aa: CASSLGRSREAFF
j_gene: TRBJ1-2; v_gene: TRBV29-1; CDR3aa: CSVVSGGKYGYTF
j_gene: TRBJ2-2; v_gene: TRBV12-5; CDR3aa: CASALGNTGELFF
j_gene: TRBJ2-6; v_gene: TRBV4-2; CDR3aa: CASSSRGLSGANVLTF
j_gene: TRBJ1-3; v_gene: TRBV12-3/TRBV12-4; CDR3aa: CASSFAYEGRFGNTIYF
j_gene: TRBJ1-5; v_gene: TRBV6-5; CDR3aa: CASSYNENQPQHF
j_gene: TRBJ2-7; v_gene: TRBV6-6; CDR3aa: CASRGENSYEQYF
j_gene: TRBJ2-1; v_gene: TRBV5-4; CDR3aa: CASSRAGGPENEQFF
j_gene: TRBJ2-7; v_gene: TRBV5-1; CDR3aa: CASSLGAGAISYEQYF
j_gene: TRBJ2-1; v_gene: TRBV5-4; CDR3aa: CASSLWGIYNEQFF
j_gene: TRBJ2-5; v_gene: TRBV18; CDR3aa: CASSRAETQYF
j_gene: TRBJ2-3; v_gene: TRBV4-2; CDR3aa: CASSPGLAGDTQYF
j_gene: TRBJ1-2; v_gene: TRBV4-2; CDR3aa: CASSPDRANYGYTF
j_gene: TRBJ2-3; v_gene: TRBV6-5; CDR3aa: CASSYSDTQYF
j_gene: TRBJ2-7; v_gene: TRBV7-2; CDR3aa: CASSFPPGQGTYEQYF
j_gene: TRBJ1-5; v_gene: TRBV21-1; CDR3aa: CASPGTGSPQPQHF